A selection of T cell receptor beta chains follows, all from one sample in a study of vaccination and CD4 T cells after COVID-19. TCRdb re-called the PCR reads with MiXCR, one entry per CDR3 protein. Of fewer than 30,000 distinct CDR3 sequences in the sample, around 41% were seen once. Their recognized antigens are unknown. The sequences come from CD4+ T cells from blood, cultured in vitro, collected about 7 months after SARS-CoV-2 vaccination. The receptors shown here come from a human donor who had recovered from COVID-19. Both conserved end residues are part of each CDR3. The D gene is left open where the match is weak.

>.|TRBV15
CATSRDRGGGNNSPLHF
>TRBD1|TRBV7-8
CASSLRSGQGALETQYF
>TRBD2|TRBV7-3
CASSAGGAGETQYF
>TRBD1|TRBV6-1
CASSTAGTVQETQYF
>TRBD1|TRBV10-3
CAISEWDRGVDTQYF
>.|TRBV6-1
CASSEVSTNSLTEAFF
>.|TRBV12-3/TRBV12-4
CASSLDSLSGAAFF
>.|TRBV7-9
CASSFVDRAGELFF
>.|TRBV20-1
CSAPDFGTYEQYF
>.|TRBV7-2
CASSLIRGRASYEQYF
>.|TRBV7-9
CATKTAFF
>.|TRBV6-1
CASSEVAANTGELFF
>.|TRBV7-8
CASSLGLVSYNEQFF
>.|TRBV6-1
CASRDTGKYEQYF
>.|TRBV6-5
CASSSVGAGQPQHF
>.|TRBV20-1
CSARVVAGDLNTGELFF
>TRBD2|TRBV7-2
CASTLAVTYEQYF
>.|TRBV28
CASSPGTFSYEQYF
>.|TRBV28
CASMVGYQGGTYNSPLHF
>TRBD2|TRBV7-9
CASNKGLAGVYEQFF
>.|TRBV19
CASSRSGKETQYF
>TRBD1|TRBV20-1
CSARDPGTGYYEQYF
>.|TRBV7-9
CASSLPATRYQETQYF
>TRBD1|TRBV7-9
CASSPRDRGAGNYGYTF
>TRBD1|TRBV20-1
CSALRQGLPYGYTF
>.|TRBV6-1
CASSRGREISPLHF
>.|TRBV12-3/TRBV12-4
CASSSGDRETQYF
>TRBD1|TRBV6-1
CASTGTGSLNEQFF
>TRBD2|TRBV18
CASSSGGRDEQFF
>TRBD2|TRBV28
CASSLSALAGGRETQYF
>TRBD2|TRBV25-1
CASSDGRELKETQYF
>TRBD2|TRBV20-1
CSASPTSEETQYF
>TRBD1|TRBV18
CASSVDRVNQPQHF
>TRBD2|TRBV20-1
CSARDVAGVQYEQYF
>TRBD2|TRBV7-2
CASSPRAGLAYNEQFF
>TRBD1|TRBV20-1
CSARENRGHAQETQYF